The rows below give T cell receptor beta chains drawn from one sample of a study of blood T cell repertoires in COVID-19. The repertoire was sequenced with immunoSEQ multiplex PCR; TCRdb's copy has only in-frame clones and lacks some. The table lists about 170,000 clones, about 83% of them singletons. What was sequenced was peripheral blood. Receptors originate from a woman older than 75 with COVID-19, enrolled during active disease. Both conserved end residues are part of each CDR3. D genes are given only for firm matches. Size is stated for part of the rows, as once, few or many counts, or as a class when the clone is expanded.

j_call d_call v_call clone_size cdr3_nt cdr3_aa
TRBJ1-1 TRBD1 TRBV7-3 few TGTGCCAGCAGCCCGGGGCCGGCAGGGGGCGCTCTCACTGAAGCTTTCTTT CASSPGPAGGALTEAFF
TRBJ1-4 . TRBV21-1 . TGTGCCAGCAGCAAAATAGGTATCGGGTCACCTAATGAAAAACTGTTTTTT CASSKIGIGSPNEKLFF
TRBJ2-7 . TRBV30 . TGTGCCTGGAGTGTTCCCCCGGGGTGGTCGGACGAGCAGTACTTC CAWSVPPGWSDEQYF
TRBJ1-3 . TRBV4-3 . TGCGCCAGCAGCCCCGTCGGGGGGCTAGGAAACACCATATATTTT CASSPVGGLGNTIYF
TRBJ2-2 . TRBV10-1 . TGCGCCAGCAGCTTACAGGATACCGGGGAGCTGTTTTTT CASSLQDTGELFF
TRBJ2-6 . TRBV27 . TGTGCCAGCAGTCTTTTCTTGGGGGCCAACGTCCTGACTTTC CASSLFLGANVLTF
TRBJ2-7 TRBD1 TRBV6-6 . TGTGCCAGCAGTTACCCCCCTGACAGGGGGAGCGAGCAGTACTTC CASSYPPDRGSEQYF
TRBJ1-1 . TRBV7-2 . TGTGCCAGCAGCTTATGGGGCATCGACGCTGAAGCTTTCTTT CASSLWGIDAEAFF
TRBJ1-1 . TRBV2 . TGTGCCAGCAGTGCGGGGATAAACACTGAAGCTTTCTTT CASSAGINTEAFF
TRBJ2-1 TRBD1 TRBV10-1 . TGCGCCAGCCGGGACAGGGGCGGCAATGAGCAGTTCTTC CASRDRGGNEQFF
TRBJ2-1 . TRBV5-4 . TGTGCCAGCAGCTTGGGCCCCATCGGGTCCTACAATGAGCAGTTCTTC CASSLGPIGSYNEQFF
TRBJ2-7 . TRBV9 . TGTGCCAGCAGCAGCAGTCTCGCGGGACTTGCCTACGAGCAGTACTTC CASSSSLAGLAYEQYF
TRBJ2-1 TRBD2 TRBV11-3 . TGTGCCAGCAGCCCAACTAGCGGGAGTTTCGATGAGCAGTTCTTC CASSPTSGSFDEQFF
TRBJ1-1 . TRBV7-3 . TGTGCCAGCAGCTTCATGAGGGACACTGAAGCTTTCTTT CASSFMRDTEAFF
TRBJ1-4 . TRBV7-9 . TGTGCCAGCAGCTTAGAAGGCAGGATGGCAACTAATGAAAAACTGTTTTTT CASSLEGRMATNEKLFF
TRBJ2-7 . TRBV7-2 once TGTGCCAGCAGCCAGAGACCCGGGAATCCCTACGAGCAGTACTTC CASSQRPGNPYEQYF
TRBJ2-7 . TRBV3-1/TRBV3-2 . TGTGCCAGCAGCCAAGTTCGACAGTCCTACGAGCAGTACTTC CASSQVRQSYEQYF
TRBJ2-7 TRBD2 TRBV27 . TGTGCCAGCAGTTTAAGCGGGAGGGCCACCTTCCACGAGCAGTACTTC CASSLSGRATFHEQYF
TRBJ2-5 . TRBV28 once TGTGCCAGCACCCTCCGGCGGATTTATGAGACCCAGTACTTC CASTLRRIYETQYF
TRBJ1-6 . TRBV5-1 once TGCGCCAGCAGCGGGGGGTCCGGAGGAAATTCACCCCTCCACTTT CASSGGSGGNSPLHF
TRBJ2-3 . TRBV5-1 . TGCGCCAGCAGCTTGGGCTACCGCACAGATACGCAGTATTTT CASSLGYRTDTQYF
TRBJ1-1 . TRBV19 . TGTGCCAGTAAGAGGGTCGAAGCCCTGAGCACTGAAGCTTTCTTT CASKRVEALSTEAFF
TRBJ1-5 TRBD1 TRBV10-3 . TGTGCCATCAGTGAGTCGACAGGGTTCGGACAGCCCCAGCATTTT CAISESTGFGQPQHF
TRBJ2-7 . TRBV2 . TGTGCCAGTGAGAATGCCCACGAGCAGTACTTC CASENAHEQYF
TRBJ2-5 TRBD2 TRBV4-1 . TGCGCCAGCAGCCAAGATAGGGCGGGGGGAGGAGAGACCCAGTACTTC CASSQDRAGGGETQYF
TRBJ2-5 TRBD2 TRBV9 . TGTGCCAGCAGCGTATCTGGACTAGCGGGAGCCCAAGAGACCCAGTACTTC CASSVSGLAGAQETQYF